This entry lists 22 T cell receptor beta chains sequenced from one sample in a study of blood T cells in healthy people across ages. The second PCR ran about 7 to 12 cycles with a sample-barcoded 5' primer and J-beta primers. TCRdb reprocessed the 5' RACE reads with MiXCR, giving one entry per CDR3 protein. The data show 1.5 million to 1.9 million distinct CDR3 sequences, with under 55% seen just once and about 4% held by the top ten. Input material: blood. These TCRs come from a woman aged 18-29 years in good health.

A note on this clonotype: A read error is possible here, since a much larger clone lies one base away. The chain is built from TRBV3-1 and TRBJ2-7; D is perhaps TRBD1 (5 bases). The J call may be incorrect, as the DNA end agrees better with TRBJ2-1. The CDR3 consists of 13 residues. Germline values: CDR1 LGHDT, CDR2 YNNKEL (reference sequence). This CDR3 is CASSLWGSYEQFF. In DNA, the CDR3 is TGTGCCAGCAGCCTTTGGGGCTCCTACGAGCAGTTCTTC.

There are a few counts of this clonotype. The chain employs TRBV7-2 and TRBJ2-1; 8 bases match TRBD2. V lost 0 bases, J lost 1 base, and 5 bases stayed unmatched. This CDR3 region has 17 residues. Germline V CDR1 and CDR2: SGHTA, FQGNSA. The CDR3 coding sequence is TGTGCCAGCAGCTTAGCGTTAGCGGGAAGGTCCTACAATGAGCAGTTCTTC. Amino acids: CASSLALAGRSYNEQFF. The full variable domain, rest sourced from reference TRBV7-2 and TRBJ2-1, is GAGVSQSPSNKVTEKGKDVELRCDPISGHTALYWYRQSLGQGLEFLIYFQGNSAPDKSGLPSDRFSAERTGGSVSTLTIQRTQQEDSAVYLCASSLALAGRSYNEQFFGPGTRLTVL.

The chain couples TRBV7-9 to TRBJ2-5, with D possibly TRBD2 on 5 matching bases. V lost 5 bases and J 1 base, leaving 8 bases between the germline ends. The germline gives CDR1 SEHNR, CDR2 FQNEAQ (reference sequence). CDR3 length: 13 residues. The CDR3 sequence is CASSKSGQETQYF. For the CDR3, the DNA is TGTGCCAGCAGCAAAAGCGGCCAAGAGACCCAGTACTTC. Using reference TRBV7-9 and TRBJ2-5 for the parts outside the CDR3, the full variable domain is DTGVSQNPRHKITKRGQNVTFRCDPISEHNRLYWYRQTLGQGPEFLTYFQNEAQLEKSRLLSDRFSAERPKGSFSTLEIQRTEQGDSAMYLCASSKSGQETQYFGPGTRLLVL.

The chain is built from TRBV18 and TRBJ2-3; D remains unclear. The V end was cut by 3 bases, the J end by 6 bases, with 13 bases between. This CDR3 region has 14 residues. Germline lookup yields CDR1 KGHSH and CDR2 LQKENI. In DNA, the CDR3 is TGTGCCAGCTCACCTGGATTTCCTCTGGATACGCAGTATTTT. Its translation is CASSPGFPLDTQYF.

The chain recombines TRBV15 with TRBJ2-1; 11 bases agree with TRBD2. The CDR3 totals 16 residues. Germline V gives CDR1 LNHNV, CDR2 YYDKDF (reference sequence). The J segment lost 7 bases and the V segment lost 3 bases, leaving 8 bases of the junction unmatched. CDR3 in DNA: TGTGCCACCAGCAGGTTATTAGCGGGGGGGGAGAATGAGCAGTTCTTC. Protein sequence: CATSRLLAGGENEQFF.

This clonotype has only one observation. The rearrangement links TRBV6-5 to TRBJ1-1; D not certain. V gave up 3 bases and J gave up 7 bases, with 9 bases separating them. Germline CDR1 reads MNHEY; CDR2 reads SVGAGI. The CDR3 totals 12 residues. CDR3 nucleotide sequence: TGTGCCAGCAGTTATTGGGGTAGTGAAGCTTTCTTT. Translating gives CASSYWGSEAFF.

The chain carries TRBV2 and TRBJ2-1, with D possibly being TRBD2 (5 bases). The length of the CDR3 is 14 residues. Germline V gene data show CDR1 as SNHLY and CDR2 as FYNNEI. V was clipped by 4 bases and J by 2 bases, with 9 bases between them. The CDR3 region has the DNA TGTGCCAGCAGTGCAAGCGGACCCTACAATGAGCAGTTCTTC. Translated, it gives CASSASGPYNEQFF.

The genes are TRBV12-3 or TRBV12-4 and TRBJ1-2, with 9 bases that match TRBD1. This CDR3 spans 15 amino acids. V lost 5 bases and J lost 5; bases outside the gene matches: 9. CDR3 sequence: CASSDRDRDVYGYTF. The CDR3 nucleotides read TGTGCCAGCAGTGACCGGGACAGGGACGTATATGGCTACACCTTC.

This chain links TRBV7-2 with TRBJ2-1; 7 bases are a match to TRBD2. The CDR3 length is 16 residues. V trimming: 1 base; J trimming: 2 bases; junction bases outside the gene matches: 5. Germline loops: CDR1 SGHTA, CDR2 FQGNSA. For the CDR3, the DNA is TGTGCCAGCAGCTTAGGGTTCCGGGAGGCCTACAATGAGCAGTTCTTC. Amino acids: CASSLGFREAYNEQFF.

V is TRBV20-1 and J is TRBJ2-7; TRBD2 matches at 10 bases. Germline CDR1 and CDR2: DFQATT and SNEGSKA (reference sequence). This CDR3 has 15 residues. The trim removed 1 base at V and 1 base at J, leaving 4 bases unmatched. The CDR3 sequence is CSARAGTSASYEQYF. The DNA of the CDR3 is TGCAGTGCTAGAGCTGGGACTAGCGCTTCCTACGAGCAGTACTTC.

There are a few counts of this clonotype. This chain uses TRBV11-2 with TRBJ2-3, with 7 nucleotides matching TRBD1. This CDR3 is 14 amino acids long. The junction had 6 bases not matched to a gene; V was cut back by 4 bases and J by 5 bases. CDR1 is SGHAT and CDR2 is FQNNGV in the germline V gene. CDR3: CASSSLQGRDTQYF. The CDR3 DNA is TGTGCCAGCAGCTCCTTACAGGGGAGAGATACGCAGTATTTT.

This clonotype occurred once. This chain uses TRBV9 with TRBJ2-2, with TRBD1 matching 10 bases. The germline gives CDR1 SGDLS, CDR2 YYNGEE. With V trimmed by 4 bases and J by 7 bases, 10 bases remained unmatched. CDR3 length: 16 residues. The CDR3 reads CASSPQRTGGLGELFF. CDR3 sequence (DNA): TGTGCCAGCAGCCCGCAAAGGACAGGGGGTCTCGGGGAGCTGTTTTTT.

This chain uses TRBV29-1 with TRBJ1-2; 7 positions match TRBD1. The length of the CDR3 is 16 residues. Germline loops: CDR1 SQVTM, CDR2 ANQGSEA. J was trimmed by 3 bases and V by 0 bases; bases with no gene match: 10. Here the CDR3 DNA reads TGCAGCGTTGAAGACGAAACAGGGGCGAGGTACTATGGCTACACCTTC. It encodes CSVEDETGARYYGYTF.

This clonotype turned up a few times. The rearrangement joins TRBV6-5 to TRBJ2-7; 9 bases align to TRBD1. Germline V gene data show CDR1 as MNHEY and CDR2 as SVGAGI. The V and J ends lost 2 bases and 2 bases, in that order; junction bases with no gene match: 4. The CDR3 contains 15 residues. The CDR3 loop is CASSYTGTGPYEQYF. For the CDR3, the DNA is TGTGCCAGCAGTTACACTGGGACAGGGCCCTACGAGCAGTACTTC.

The V and J genes are TRBV30 and TRBJ2-2; D is ambiguous. Germline CDR1 is GTSNPN and CDR2 is SVGIG (reference sequence). Between the trimmed V and J ends, which lost 3 bases and 6 bases, there was a span of 11 bases. The CDR3 spans 13 residues. As DNA, the CDR3 is TGTGCCTGGAGCCAGGACGGTCCCGGGGAGCTGTTTTTT. Protein sequence: CAWSQDGPGELFF.

There are many counts of this clonotype. The chain is built from TRBV5-4 and TRBJ1-2; 7 nucleotides agree with TRBD1. The CDR3 consists of 14 residues. CDR1 SGHNT and CDR2 YYREEE come from the germline V gene (reference sequence). V lost 0 bases and J lost 4; bases outside the gene matches: 3. CDR3 nucleotide sequence: TGTGCCAGCAGCTTGGCCGGACAGGTCTATGGCTACACCTTC. Amino acid sequence: CASSLAGQVYGYTF.

The chain joins TRBV29-1 to TRBJ2-3; 8 nucleotides agree with TRBD2. CDR1 SQVTM and CDR2 ANQGSEA come from the germline V gene. Trimming took 4 bases from V and 4 from J; bases not matched to a gene: 10. This CDR3 spans 15 amino acids. The CDR3 region is CSVAGRVTTADTQYF. The DNA for the CDR3 is TGCAGCGTTGCCGGGAGGGTTACTACAGCAGATACGCAGTATTTT.

The chain couples TRBV7-2 to TRBJ1-6; tentative D call: TRBD1 (6 bases). CDR1 is SGHTA and CDR2 is FQGNSA in the germline V gene. V lost 0 bases and J 1 base, leaving 19 bases between the germline ends. The CDR3 totals 20 residues. The DNA of the CDR3 is TGTGCCAGCAGCTTAGCGCTCGGACAGTTACGGCGTTCCTATAATTCACCCCTCCACTTT. This codes for CASSLALGQLRRSYNSPLHF.

This clonotype was seen a single time. The chain uses TRBV4-3 and TRBJ2-1; the match to TRBD2 covers 13 bases. The CDR3 sequence is 16 residues long. V lost 3 bases to trimming and J lost 5 bases; unmatched junction nucleotides: 4. Germline V gene lookup returns CDR1 LGHNA and CDR2 YSLEER. This CDR3 is CASSQGLAGRHNEQFF. In DNA, the CDR3 is TGCGCCAGCAGCCAGGGACTAGCGGGGAGACACAATGAGCAGTTCTTC.

V is TRBV6-2 or TRBV6-3 and J is TRBJ2-1; 12 nucleotides match TRBD2. The ends lost 6 bases at V and 3 bases at J; junction bases unmatched: 6. This CDR3 region has 16 residues. Germline-derived CDR1 and CDR2 are MNHEY and SVGEGT. CDR3 residues: CASSPGLAGYYNEQFF. CDR3 sequence (DNA): TGTGCCAGCAGCCCTGGACTAGCGGGATACTACAATGAGCAGTTCTTC.

V usage is TRBV7-2 and J usage is TRBJ2-3; D possibly corresponds to TRBD2 (6 bases). The CDR3 covers 19 residues. V dropped 5 bases and J dropped 1 base, with 25 bases sitting between them. Germline CDR1 reads SGHTA; CDR2 reads FQGNSA. The CDR3 DNA follows: TGTGCCAGCAGCCCCCGTAGGAGGGGCAGCCCACCTCGCACAGATACGCAGTATTTT. Translation: CASSPRRRGSPPRTDTQYF.

This chain connects TRBV6-2 or TRBV6-3 to TRBJ1-1; no definite D call. CDR3 length: 15 amino acids. The V end lost 2 bases, the J end lost 4 bases, and 14 bases lay between the germline ends. Germline CDR1 MNHEY, CDR2 SVGEGT. CDR3 sequence: CASSYPAVVGTEAFF. As DNA, the CDR3 is TGTGCCAGCAGTTACCCAGCGGTTGTGGGCACTGAAGCTTTCTTT.